This TCR beta chain was found in a study of response to subunit inactivated influenza vaccine (dated 2018 in TCRdb). About the full investigation: Deep quantitative T cell receptor repertoire profiling was used in the study to track responses to a trivalent subunit inactivated influenza vaccine.

The method behind the library was RT-PCR. The sequencer was an Illumina HiSeq 2500. The public reads were run again by TCRdb, first through fastp at Q25 and then through MiXCR, and only productive beta chains were kept. Identical CDR3 protein sequences are pooled into one entry, listed with their most common genes and DNA. This sample comprises over 400,000 distinct CDR3 sequences, over 9.5% of them detected only once. The leading ten clones occupy around 12% of the sample. The time point label for this specimen denotes: 45 days after influenza vaccine administration. The investigation overall reported the following: The authors suggested that each seasonal influenza vaccination may recruit only a limited number of new T cells.

This clonotype has more than one count but fewer than ten. It lacks a known antigen. Per-base qualities were not stored, and no clone one base away is much larger. The CDR3 measures 14 amino acids from cysteine to phenylalanine. Just the 42-base CDR3 DNA is kept, in frame starting at base 1. V is reduced by 0 bases and J by 5 bases, leaving a spacing of 10 bases between them. Via the germline V gene, CDR1 is MGHRA and CDR2 YSYEKL. The chain joins TRBV4-1 to TRBJ2-5; no D gene is confidently identified. This TCR was recovered from a man aged 50 or older who received an inactivated influenza vaccine. Donor details come from another sample of the same person, matched by shared clones. The input for sequencing was PBMCs from blood, taken around seven weeks after vaccination. DNA sequence: TGCGCCAGCAGCCAAGACCTGGTACGGGAGACCCAGTACTTC. The translation is CASSQDLVRETQYF.